The 13 T cell receptor beta chains in this list originate from one sample, sequenced in a study of blood T cell repertoires in COVID-19 (dated by TCRdb to about 2020). Libraries came from the immunoSEQ multiplex PCR assay. This immuneACCESS table, as held by TCRdb, lists in-frame sequences with V and J called but not all clones. Of the missing ones, under half trace to an unresolved V gene in checked studies; the others have no known cause. This sample lists some 300,000 clones; 70% to 90% were detected once. The ten largest clones represent 3.5% to 5% of the sample. The sequenced sample consisted of PBMCs or T cells enriched from blood (not recorded which). These receptors were obtained from a man aged 25 to 40 who had recovered from COVID-19.

The rearrangement uses TRBV2 and TRBJ1-6, with 7 bases identical to TRBD1. CDR3 length: 16 amino acids. Trimming removed 1 base from V and 0 bases from J; junction bases left unmatched: 0. Germline assignment: CDR1 SNHLY and CDR2 FYNNEI. The CDR3 DNA reads TGTGCCAGCAGTGAAGGGACAGGCTCCTATAATTCACCCCTCCACTTT. Translating it yields CASSEGTGSYNSPLHF.

The chain is built from TRBV28 and TRBJ2-7, with D perhaps TRBD2 (5 bases). With 5 bases removed from V and 0 bases from J, the gap between germline ends came to 5 bases. CDR3 length: 12 amino acids. Germline V CDR1 and CDR2: MDHEN, SYDVKM. CDR3 sequence reads: CASSGSSYEQYF. The CDR3 DNA reads as TGTGCCAGCAGTGGGAGCTCCTACGAGCAGTACTTC.

In regard to this clone: Other DNA sequences in this sample translate to the same CDR3. V gene TRBV24-1 combines with J gene TRBJ2-1, with a weak D call TRBD1 (5 bases). The CDR3 contains 16 residues. Trimming took off 4 bases at V and 0 bases at J, with 12 bases between the two ends. From germline, CDR1 is KGHDR and CDR2 SFDVKD. CDR3 in amino acids: CATSDPTASSYNEQFF. CDR3 coding DNA: TGTGCCACCAGTGACCCGACAGCGAGCTCCTACAATGAGCAGTTCTTC.

This chain joins TRBV18 and TRBJ1-1; D gene ambiguous. Germline values: CDR1 KGHSH, CDR2 LQKENI. V lost 2 bases to trimming and J lost 2 bases, with 12 bases between them. The CDR3 runs to 15 residues. CDR3 in amino acids: CASSPVWRSNTEAFF. The CDR3 DNA follows: TGTGCCAGCTCACCAGTCTGGAGGAGCAACACTGAAGCTTTCTTT.

This clone was seen more than once but under ten times. The gene calls are TRBV5-1 and TRBJ1-1; maybe TRBD1 (5 bases). Germline values: CDR1 SGHRS, CDR2 YFSETQ. The CDR3 is made up of 13 amino acids. The ends were cut back, 2 bases at V and 7 bases at J, with 12 bases in the middle. The CDR3 DNA is TGCGCCAGCAGCTTAGGAGGGGCCGTTGAAGCTTTCTTT. Protein product: CASSLGGAVEAFF.

The chain couples TRBV28 to TRBJ1-5; D is unresolved. This CDR3 comprises 14 residues. The V gene's germline CDR1 is MDHEN and CDR2 SYDVKM. V gave up 3 bases and J gave up 11 bases, with 17 bases separating them. The CDR3 protein is CASSFTPPGKTQHF. CDR3 DNA: TGTGCCAGCAGTTTTACCCCCCCCGGGAAGACCCAGCATTTT.

The rearrangement uses TRBV11-3 and TRBJ1-2; 8 nucleotides match TRBD1. Germline assignment: CDR1 SGHNT and CDR2 YENEEA. The CDR3 has 16 residues. Unmatched junction bases numbered 9, after V lost 5 bases and J lost 1 base. The CDR3 protein is CASSPRTGRYNYGYTF. In nucleotides, the CDR3 is TGTGCCAGCAGCCCCAGGACAGGGAGGTATAACTATGGCTACACCTTC. The full variable domain, completed using reference TRBV11-3 and TRBJ1-2, is EAGVVQSPRYKIIEKKQPVAFWCNPISGHNTLYWYLQNLGQGPELLIRYENEEAVDDSQLPKDRFSAERLKGVDSTLKIQPAELGDSAVYLCASSPRTGRYNYGYTFGSGTRLTVV.

The chain uses TRBV6-5 and TRBJ1-5; unclear D gene. CDR3 length equals 14 residues. Germline V gives CDR1 MNHEY, CDR2 SVGAGI. Trimming removed 7 bases from V and 0 bases from J, with 10 bases in between. This chain's CDR3 is CASKPAHSNQPQHF. The CDR3 DNA sequence: TGTGCCAGCAAGCCCGCTCATAGCAATCAGCCCCAGCATTTT.

This sequence joins TRBV10-2 and TRBJ2-7; D not certain. The ends were cut back, 4 bases at V and 5 bases at J, with 6 bases in the middle. Germline CDR1 is WSHSY and CDR2 is SAAADI. The CDR3 consists of 11 residues. The CDR3 spells CASSGQNEQYF. The CDR3 DNA is TGCGCCAGCAGTGGGCAAAACGAGCAGTACTTC.

The rearrangement uses TRBV24-1 and TRBJ2-1; 11 positions match TRBD2. V shed 4 bases, J shed 4 bases, and the junction held 5 bases outside the gene matches. From germline, CDR1 is KGHDR and CDR2 SFDVKD. This CDR3 region has 16 residues. CDR3 sequence reads: CATSEVAGGVYNEQFF. In nucleotides, the CDR3 is TGTGCCACCAGTGAAGTAGCGGGAGGGGTATACAATGAGCAGTTCTTC.

V is TRBV5-4 and J is TRBJ2-1; 10 bases align to TRBD2. The J segment lost 8 bases and the V segment lost 6 bases, leaving 11 bases of the junction unmatched. Germline assignment: CDR1 SGHNT and CDR2 YYREEE (reference sequence). The CDR3 sequence is 15 residues long. The CDR3 spells CASTSGGLAGDEQFF. The CDR3 nucleotides are TGTGCCAGCACCTCTGGAGGGCTAGCGGGGGATGAGCAGTTCTTC.

This rearrangement joins TRBV15 to TRBJ2-5; 7 bases are shared with TRBD2. This CDR3 region has 17 residues. J lost 7 bases, V lost 2 bases, and 16 bases had no gene match. Germline V gene sequence: CDR1 LNHNV, CDR2 YYDKDF (reference sequence). The CDR3 spells CATSRLGSGDPDGTQYF. CDR3 bases: TGTGCCACCAGCAGATTGGGCAGCGGGGACCCAGATGGGACCCAGTACTTC.

The chain employs TRBV11-1 and TRBJ2-1; 9 positions match TRBD1. Germline V gene lookup returns CDR1 SGHAT and CDR2 FQDESV (reference sequence). The CDR3 length is 16 residues. The J segment lost 0 bases and the V segment lost 5 bases, leaving 5 bases of the junction unmatched. CDR3 DNA: TGTGCCAGCAGCCTAGACAGGGGGAACTCCTACAATGAGCAGTTCTTC. Protein sequence: CASSLDRGNSYNEQFF.